The 2 T cell receptor beta chains below come from one sample, sequenced in a study of blood T cell repertoires in COVID-19. Generated by immunoSEQ multiplex PCR, the TCRdb table keeps only in-frame clones and is missing some. This sample has about 140,000 clones, with over 80% found just once. What was sequenced was peripheral blood. The receptor source for this set is a man between 25 and 39 years old with COVID-19, enrolled during active disease.

The chain joins TRBV19 to TRBJ1-2, with 9 bases identical to TRBD1. Germline-derived CDR1 and CDR2 are LNHDA and SQIVND (reference sequence). V shed 11 bases and J 6 bases; nucleotides not matched to a gene: 4. The CDR3 length is 11 residues. The CDR3 is CAVQGADGYTF. CDR3 in DNA: TGTGCCGTACAGGGGGCGGATGGCTACACCTTC.

The gene calls are TRBV28 and TRBJ1-1, with D possibly matching TRBD1 (5 bases). The V end lost 3 bases, the J end lost 11 bases, and 13 bases lay between the germline ends. The CDR3 has 12 residues. Germline CDR1 and CDR2: MDHEN and SYDVKM. CDR3 residues: CASSFMSGIAFF. The CDR3 DNA is TGTGCCAGCAGTTTTATGTCAGGGATCGCTTTCTTT.